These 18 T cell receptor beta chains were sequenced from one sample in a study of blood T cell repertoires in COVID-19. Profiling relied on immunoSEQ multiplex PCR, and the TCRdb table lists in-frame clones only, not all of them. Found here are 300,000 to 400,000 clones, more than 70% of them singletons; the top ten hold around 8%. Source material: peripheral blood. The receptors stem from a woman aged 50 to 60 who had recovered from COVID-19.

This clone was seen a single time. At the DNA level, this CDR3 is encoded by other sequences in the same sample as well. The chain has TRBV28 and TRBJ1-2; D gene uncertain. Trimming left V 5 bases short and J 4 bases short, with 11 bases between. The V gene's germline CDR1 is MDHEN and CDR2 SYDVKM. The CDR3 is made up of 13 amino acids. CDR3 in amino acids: CASSPPLRYGYTF. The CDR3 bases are TGTGCCAGCAGTCCGCCATTGCGCTATGGCTACACCTTC.

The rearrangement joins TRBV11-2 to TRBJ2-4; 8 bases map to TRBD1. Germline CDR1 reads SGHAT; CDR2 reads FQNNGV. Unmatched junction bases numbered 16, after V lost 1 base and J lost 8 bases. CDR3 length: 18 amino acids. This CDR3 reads CASSLGSGQGLWSDIQYF. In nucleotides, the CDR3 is TGTGCCAGCAGCTTAGGGTCAGGACAGGGTTTATGGAGTGACATTCAGTACTTC.

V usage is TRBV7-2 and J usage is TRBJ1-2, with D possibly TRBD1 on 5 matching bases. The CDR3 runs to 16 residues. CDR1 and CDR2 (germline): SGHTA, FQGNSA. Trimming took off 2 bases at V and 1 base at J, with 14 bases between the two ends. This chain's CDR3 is CASSLFGGELNYGYTF. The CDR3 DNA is TGTGCCAGCAGCTTATTCGGGGGGGAACTTAACTATGGCTACACCTTC.

The CDR3 DNA follows: TGTGCCAGCAGCCGAGCGAGGGGGCTCTGGAACACTGAAGCTTTCTTT. Amino acids: CASSRARGLWNTEAFF. The rearrangement links TRBV14 to TRBJ1-1; 7 bases map to TRBD1. Per the germline V gene, CDR1 is SGHDN and CDR2 is FVKESK. The CDR3 is made up of 16 amino acids. The trim removed 4 bases at V and 1 base at J, leaving 9 bases unmatched.

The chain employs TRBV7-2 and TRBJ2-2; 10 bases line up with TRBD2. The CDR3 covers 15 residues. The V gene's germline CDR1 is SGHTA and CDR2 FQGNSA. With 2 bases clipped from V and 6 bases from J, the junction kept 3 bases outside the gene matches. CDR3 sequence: CASSLLAGEAGELFF. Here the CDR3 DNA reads TGTGCCAGCAGCTTACTAGCGGGAGAGGCCGGGGAGCTGTTTTTT.

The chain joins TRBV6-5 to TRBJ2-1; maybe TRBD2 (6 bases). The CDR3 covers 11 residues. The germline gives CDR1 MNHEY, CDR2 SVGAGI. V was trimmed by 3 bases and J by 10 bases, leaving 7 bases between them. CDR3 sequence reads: CASSYGGEQFF. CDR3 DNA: TGTGCCAGCAGTTATGGAGGGGAGCAGTTCTTC.

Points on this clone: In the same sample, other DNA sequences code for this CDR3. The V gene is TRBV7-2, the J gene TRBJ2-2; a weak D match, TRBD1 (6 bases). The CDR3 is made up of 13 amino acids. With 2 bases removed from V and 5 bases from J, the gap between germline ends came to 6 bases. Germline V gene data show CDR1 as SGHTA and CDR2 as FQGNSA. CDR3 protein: CASSLQGTGELFF. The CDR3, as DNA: TGTGCCAGCAGCTTACAGGGGACCGGGGAGCTGTTTTTT.

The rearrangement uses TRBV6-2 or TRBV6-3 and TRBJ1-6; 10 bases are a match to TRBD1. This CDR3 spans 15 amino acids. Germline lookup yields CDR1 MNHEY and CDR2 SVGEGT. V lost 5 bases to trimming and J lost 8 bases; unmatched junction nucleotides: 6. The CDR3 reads CASSRDRGRYSPLHF. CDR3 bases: TGTGCCAGCAGTCGGGACAGGGGACGATATTCACCCCTCCACTTT.

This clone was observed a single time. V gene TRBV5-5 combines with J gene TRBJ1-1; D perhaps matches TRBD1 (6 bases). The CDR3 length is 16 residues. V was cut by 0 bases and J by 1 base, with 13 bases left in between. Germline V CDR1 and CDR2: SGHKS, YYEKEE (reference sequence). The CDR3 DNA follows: TGTGCCAGCAGCTTGGTGTTTCGGGACAAGAACACTGAAGCTTTCTTT. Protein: CASSLVFRDKNTEAFF.

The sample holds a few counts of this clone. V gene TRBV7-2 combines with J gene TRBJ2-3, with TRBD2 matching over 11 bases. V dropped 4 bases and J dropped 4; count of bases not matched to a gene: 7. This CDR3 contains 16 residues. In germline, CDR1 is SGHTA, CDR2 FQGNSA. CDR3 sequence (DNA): TGTGCCAGCAGCTCGACTAGCGGGGTTAGTTCAGATACGCAGTATTTT. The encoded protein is CASSSTSGVSSDTQYF.

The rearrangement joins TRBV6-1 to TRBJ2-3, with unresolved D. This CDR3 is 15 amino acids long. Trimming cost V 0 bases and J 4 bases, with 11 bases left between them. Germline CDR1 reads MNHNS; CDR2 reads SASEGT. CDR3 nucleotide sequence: TGTGCCAGCAGTGAAGCTCTGTGGCTCCCAGATACGCAGTATTTT. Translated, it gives CASSEALWLPDTQYF.

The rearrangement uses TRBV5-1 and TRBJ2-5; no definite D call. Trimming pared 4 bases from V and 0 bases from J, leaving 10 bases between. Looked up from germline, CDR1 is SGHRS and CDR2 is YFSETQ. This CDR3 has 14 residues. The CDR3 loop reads CASSVQAYQETQYF. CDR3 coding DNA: TGCGCCAGCAGCGTTCAGGCGTACCAAGAGACCCAGTACTTC.

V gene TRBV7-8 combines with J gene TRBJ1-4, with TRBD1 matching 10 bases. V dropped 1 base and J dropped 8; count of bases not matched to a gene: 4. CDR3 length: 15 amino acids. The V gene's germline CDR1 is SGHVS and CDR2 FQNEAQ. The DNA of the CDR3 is TGTGCCAGCAGCTTAGGGGGACAGGGGAAAGAAAAACTGTTTTTT. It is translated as CASSLGGQGKEKLFF.

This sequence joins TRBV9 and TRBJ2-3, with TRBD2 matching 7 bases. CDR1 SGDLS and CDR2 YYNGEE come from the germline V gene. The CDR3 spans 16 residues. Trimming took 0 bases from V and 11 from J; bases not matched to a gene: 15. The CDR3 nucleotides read TGTGCCAGCAGCGTAGGGGCTAGCGGACACGGGTTGGAGCAGTATTTT. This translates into CASSVGASGHGLEQYF.

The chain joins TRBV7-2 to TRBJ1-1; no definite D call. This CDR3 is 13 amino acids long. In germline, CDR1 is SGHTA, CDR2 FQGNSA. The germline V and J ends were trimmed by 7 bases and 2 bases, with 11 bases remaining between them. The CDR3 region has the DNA TGTGCCAGCACCCTGGAGCCCAACACTGAAGCTTTCTTT. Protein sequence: CASTLEPNTEAFF.

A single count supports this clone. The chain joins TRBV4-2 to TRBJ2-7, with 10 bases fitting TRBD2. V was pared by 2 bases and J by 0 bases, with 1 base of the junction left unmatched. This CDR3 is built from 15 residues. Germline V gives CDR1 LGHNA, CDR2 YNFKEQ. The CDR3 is CASSQRLAGSYEQYF. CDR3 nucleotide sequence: TGTGCCAGCAGCCAACGACTAGCGGGCTCCTACGAGCAGTACTTC.

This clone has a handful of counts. The chain's CDR3 is CASSLGQDNSPLHF. In DNA, the CDR3 is TGTGCCAGCAGCTTAGGACAGGATAATTCACCCCTCCACTTT. This chain links TRBV7-9 with TRBJ1-6, with D perhaps matching TRBD1 (6 bases). The germline V gene has CDR1 SEHNR and CDR2 FQNEAQ (reference sequence). This CDR3 comprises 14 residues. V was cut by 1 base and J by 5 bases, with 6 bases left in between.

The CDR3 region has the DNA TGTGCCAGCAGTTCCCCCGCCTACAGGGCCACCGGGGAGCTGTTTTTT. Translating gives CASSSPAYRATGELFF. This rearrangement joins TRBV28 to TRBJ2-2, with D possibly being TRBD1 (6 bases). Germline values: CDR1 MDHEN, CDR2 SYDVKM. The CDR3 runs to 16 residues. Trimming stripped 4 bases from V and 4 bases from J, with 16 bases between.